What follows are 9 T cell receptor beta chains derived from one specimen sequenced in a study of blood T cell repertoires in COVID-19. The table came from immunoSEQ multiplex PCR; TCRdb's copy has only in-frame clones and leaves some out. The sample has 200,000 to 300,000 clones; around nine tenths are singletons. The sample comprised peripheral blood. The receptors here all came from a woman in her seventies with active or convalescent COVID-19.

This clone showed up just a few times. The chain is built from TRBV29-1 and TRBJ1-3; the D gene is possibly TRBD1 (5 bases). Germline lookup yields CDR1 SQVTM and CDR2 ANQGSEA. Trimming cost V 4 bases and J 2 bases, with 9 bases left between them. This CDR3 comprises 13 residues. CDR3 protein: CSVAGRAGNTIYF. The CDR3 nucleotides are TGCAGCGTTGCCGGCAGGGCTGGAAACACCATATATTTT.

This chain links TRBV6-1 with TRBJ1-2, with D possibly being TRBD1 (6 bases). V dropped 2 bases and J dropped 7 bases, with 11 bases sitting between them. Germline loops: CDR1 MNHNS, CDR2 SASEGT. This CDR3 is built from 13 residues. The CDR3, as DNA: TGTGCCAGCAGTGAATGGGAGGGGGGTGGCTACACCTTC. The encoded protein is CASSEWEGGGYTF.

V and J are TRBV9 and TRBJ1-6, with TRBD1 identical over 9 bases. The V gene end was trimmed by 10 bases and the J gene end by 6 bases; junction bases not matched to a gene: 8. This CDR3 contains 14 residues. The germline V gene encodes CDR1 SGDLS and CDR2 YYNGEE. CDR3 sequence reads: CAARTGEPNSPLHF. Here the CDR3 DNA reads TGTGCCGCTCGGACAGGGGAGCCTAATTCACCCCTCCACTTT.

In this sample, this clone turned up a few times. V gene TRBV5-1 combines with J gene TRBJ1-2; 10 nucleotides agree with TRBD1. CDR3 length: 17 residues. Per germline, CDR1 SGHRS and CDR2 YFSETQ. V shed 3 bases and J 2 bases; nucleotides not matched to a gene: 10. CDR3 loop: CASSWGDRQGANYGYTF. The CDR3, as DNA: TGCGCCAGCAGCTGGGGTGACCGACAGGGGGCAAACTATGGCTACACCTTC.

The CDR3 DNA is TGCAGGGCCACCCGGACAGCCAAAAAGTCTGGGGCCAACGTCCTGACTTTC. Translating it yields CRATRTAKKSGANVLTF. The chain carries TRBV29-1 and TRBJ2-6; tentatively, D is TRBD1 (6 bases). The CDR3 length is 17 residues. CDR1 is SQVTM, CDR2 ANQGSEA, per germline.

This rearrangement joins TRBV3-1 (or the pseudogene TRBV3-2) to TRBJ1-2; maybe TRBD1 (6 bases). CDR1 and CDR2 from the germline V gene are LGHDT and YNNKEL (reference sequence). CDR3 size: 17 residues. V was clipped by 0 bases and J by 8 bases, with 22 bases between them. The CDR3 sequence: CASSQESRGADEVGYTF. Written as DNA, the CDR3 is TGTGCCAGCAGCCAAGAGAGCAGGGGAGCGGATGAGGTAGGCTACACCTTC.

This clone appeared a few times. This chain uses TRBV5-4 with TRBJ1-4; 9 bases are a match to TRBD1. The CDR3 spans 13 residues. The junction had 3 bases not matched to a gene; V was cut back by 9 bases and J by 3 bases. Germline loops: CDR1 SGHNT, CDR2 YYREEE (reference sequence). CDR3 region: CATGTGPNEKLFF. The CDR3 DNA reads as TGTGCCACAGGGACAGGGCCTAATGAAAAACTGTTTTTT. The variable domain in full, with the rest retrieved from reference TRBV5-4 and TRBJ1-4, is ETGVTQSPTHLIKTRGQQVTLRCSSQSGHNTVSWYQQALGQGPQFIFQYYREEENGRGNFPPRFSGLQFPNYSSELNVNALELDDSALYLCATGTGPNEKLFFGSGTQLSVL.

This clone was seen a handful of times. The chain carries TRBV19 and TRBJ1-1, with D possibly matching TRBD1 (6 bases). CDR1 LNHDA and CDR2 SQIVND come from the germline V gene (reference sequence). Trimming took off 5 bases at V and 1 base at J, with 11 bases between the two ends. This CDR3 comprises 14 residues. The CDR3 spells CASSVRQANTEAFF. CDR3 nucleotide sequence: TGTGCCAGTAGTGTCAGACAGGCGAACACTGAAGCTTTCTTT.

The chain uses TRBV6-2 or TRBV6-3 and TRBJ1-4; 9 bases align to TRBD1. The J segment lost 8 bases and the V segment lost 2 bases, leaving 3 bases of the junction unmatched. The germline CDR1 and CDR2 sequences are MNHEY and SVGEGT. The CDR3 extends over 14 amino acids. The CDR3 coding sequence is TGTGCCAGCAGTTACATGACAGGGGGGGAAAAACTGTTTTTT. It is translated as CASSYMTGGEKLFF.